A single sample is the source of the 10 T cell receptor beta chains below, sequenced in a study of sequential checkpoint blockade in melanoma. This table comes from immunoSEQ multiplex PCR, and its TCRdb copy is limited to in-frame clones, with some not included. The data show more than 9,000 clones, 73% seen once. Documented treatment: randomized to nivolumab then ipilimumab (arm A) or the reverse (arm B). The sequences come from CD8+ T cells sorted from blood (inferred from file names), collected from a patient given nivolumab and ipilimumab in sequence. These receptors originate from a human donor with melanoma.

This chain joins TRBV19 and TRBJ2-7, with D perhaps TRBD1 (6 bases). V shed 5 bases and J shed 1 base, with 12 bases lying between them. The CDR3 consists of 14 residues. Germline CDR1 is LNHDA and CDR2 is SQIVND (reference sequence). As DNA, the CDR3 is TGTGCCAGTAGTCCCTCAGGGGTTTCCTACGAGCAGTACTTC. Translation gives CASSPSGVSYEQYF.

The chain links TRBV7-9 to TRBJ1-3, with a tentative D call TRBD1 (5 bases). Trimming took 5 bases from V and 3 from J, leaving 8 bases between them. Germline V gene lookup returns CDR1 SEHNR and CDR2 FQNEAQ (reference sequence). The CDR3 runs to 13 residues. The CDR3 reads CASSGDFGNTIYF. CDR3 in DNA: TGTGCCAGCAGCGGGGACTTTGGAAACACCATATATTTT. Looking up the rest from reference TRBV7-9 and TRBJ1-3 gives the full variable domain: DTGVSQNPRHKITKRGQNVTFRCDPISEHNRLYWYRQTLGQGPEFLTYFQNEAQLEKSRLLSDRFSAERPKGSFSTLEIQRTEQGDSAMYLCASSGDFGNTIYFGEGSWLTVV.

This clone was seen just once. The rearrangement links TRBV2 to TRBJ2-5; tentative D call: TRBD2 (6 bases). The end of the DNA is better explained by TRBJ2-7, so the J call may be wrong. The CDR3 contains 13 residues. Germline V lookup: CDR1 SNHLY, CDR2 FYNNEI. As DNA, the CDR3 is TGTGCCAGCAGCGGGACTCCATCCTACGAGCAGTACTTC. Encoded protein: CASSGTPSYEQYF.

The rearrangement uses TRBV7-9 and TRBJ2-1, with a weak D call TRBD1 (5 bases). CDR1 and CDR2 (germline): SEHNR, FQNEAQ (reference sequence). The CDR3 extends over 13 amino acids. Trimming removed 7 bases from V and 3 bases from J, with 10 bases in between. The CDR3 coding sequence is TGTGCCAGCACCCAGGGTGGCTACAATGAGCAGTTCTTC. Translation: CASTQGGYNEQFF.

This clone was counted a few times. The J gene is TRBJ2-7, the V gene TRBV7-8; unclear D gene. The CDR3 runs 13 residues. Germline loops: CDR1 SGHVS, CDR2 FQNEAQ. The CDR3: CFFKQKAAYEQYF. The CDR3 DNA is TGTTTTTTCAAGCAAAAGGCGGCATACGAGCAGTACTTC.

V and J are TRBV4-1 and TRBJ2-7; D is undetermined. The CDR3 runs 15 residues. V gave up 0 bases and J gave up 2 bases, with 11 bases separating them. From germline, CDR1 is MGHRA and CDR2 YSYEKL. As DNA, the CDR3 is TGCGCCAGCAGCCAAGAGCCCGGTTTCACCTACGAGCAGTACTTC. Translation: CASSQEPGFTYEQYF.

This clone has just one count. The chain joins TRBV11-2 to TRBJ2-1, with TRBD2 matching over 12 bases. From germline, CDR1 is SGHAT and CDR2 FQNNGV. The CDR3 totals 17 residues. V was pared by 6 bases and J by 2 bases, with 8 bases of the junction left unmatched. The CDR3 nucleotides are TGTGCCAGCAGACCCGCAGCTAGCGGGGGGGCCTACAATGAGCAGTTCTTC. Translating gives CASRPAASGGAYNEQFF. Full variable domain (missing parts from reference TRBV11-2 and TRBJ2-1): EAGVAQSPRYKIIEKRQSVAFWCNPISGHATLYWYQQILGQGPKLLIQFQNNGVVDDSQLPKDRFSAERLKGVDSTLKIQPAKLEDSAVYLCASRPAASGGAYNEQFFGPGTRLTVL.

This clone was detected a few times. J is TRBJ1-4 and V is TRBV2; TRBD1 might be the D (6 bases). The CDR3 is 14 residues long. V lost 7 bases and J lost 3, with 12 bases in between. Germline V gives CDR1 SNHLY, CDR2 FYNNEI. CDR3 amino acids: CASNRGQPNEKLFF. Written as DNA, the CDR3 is TGTGCCAGCAATAGGGGACAACCTAATGAAAAACTGTTTTTT. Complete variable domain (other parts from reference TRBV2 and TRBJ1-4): EPEVTQTPSHQVTQMGQEVILRCVPISNHLYFYWYRQILGQKVEFLVSFYNNEISEKSEIFDDQFSVERPDGSNFTLKIRSTKLEDSAMYFCASNRGQPNEKLFFGSGTQLSVL.

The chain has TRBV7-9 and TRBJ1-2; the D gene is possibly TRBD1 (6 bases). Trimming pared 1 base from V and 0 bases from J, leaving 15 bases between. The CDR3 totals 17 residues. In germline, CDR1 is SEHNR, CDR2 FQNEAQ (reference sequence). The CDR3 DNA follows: TGTGCCAGCAGCTTAGGGGGGGGGCTGACGTCTAACTATGGCTACACCTTC. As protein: CASSLGGGLTSNYGYTF.

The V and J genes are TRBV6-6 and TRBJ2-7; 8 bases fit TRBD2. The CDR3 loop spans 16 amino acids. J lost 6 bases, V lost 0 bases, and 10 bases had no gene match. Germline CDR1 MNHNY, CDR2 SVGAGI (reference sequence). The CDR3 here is CASSYSSGGTRSEQYF. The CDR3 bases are TGTGCCAGCAGTTACTCGAGCGGGGGCACGCGCTCCGAGCAGTACTTC.